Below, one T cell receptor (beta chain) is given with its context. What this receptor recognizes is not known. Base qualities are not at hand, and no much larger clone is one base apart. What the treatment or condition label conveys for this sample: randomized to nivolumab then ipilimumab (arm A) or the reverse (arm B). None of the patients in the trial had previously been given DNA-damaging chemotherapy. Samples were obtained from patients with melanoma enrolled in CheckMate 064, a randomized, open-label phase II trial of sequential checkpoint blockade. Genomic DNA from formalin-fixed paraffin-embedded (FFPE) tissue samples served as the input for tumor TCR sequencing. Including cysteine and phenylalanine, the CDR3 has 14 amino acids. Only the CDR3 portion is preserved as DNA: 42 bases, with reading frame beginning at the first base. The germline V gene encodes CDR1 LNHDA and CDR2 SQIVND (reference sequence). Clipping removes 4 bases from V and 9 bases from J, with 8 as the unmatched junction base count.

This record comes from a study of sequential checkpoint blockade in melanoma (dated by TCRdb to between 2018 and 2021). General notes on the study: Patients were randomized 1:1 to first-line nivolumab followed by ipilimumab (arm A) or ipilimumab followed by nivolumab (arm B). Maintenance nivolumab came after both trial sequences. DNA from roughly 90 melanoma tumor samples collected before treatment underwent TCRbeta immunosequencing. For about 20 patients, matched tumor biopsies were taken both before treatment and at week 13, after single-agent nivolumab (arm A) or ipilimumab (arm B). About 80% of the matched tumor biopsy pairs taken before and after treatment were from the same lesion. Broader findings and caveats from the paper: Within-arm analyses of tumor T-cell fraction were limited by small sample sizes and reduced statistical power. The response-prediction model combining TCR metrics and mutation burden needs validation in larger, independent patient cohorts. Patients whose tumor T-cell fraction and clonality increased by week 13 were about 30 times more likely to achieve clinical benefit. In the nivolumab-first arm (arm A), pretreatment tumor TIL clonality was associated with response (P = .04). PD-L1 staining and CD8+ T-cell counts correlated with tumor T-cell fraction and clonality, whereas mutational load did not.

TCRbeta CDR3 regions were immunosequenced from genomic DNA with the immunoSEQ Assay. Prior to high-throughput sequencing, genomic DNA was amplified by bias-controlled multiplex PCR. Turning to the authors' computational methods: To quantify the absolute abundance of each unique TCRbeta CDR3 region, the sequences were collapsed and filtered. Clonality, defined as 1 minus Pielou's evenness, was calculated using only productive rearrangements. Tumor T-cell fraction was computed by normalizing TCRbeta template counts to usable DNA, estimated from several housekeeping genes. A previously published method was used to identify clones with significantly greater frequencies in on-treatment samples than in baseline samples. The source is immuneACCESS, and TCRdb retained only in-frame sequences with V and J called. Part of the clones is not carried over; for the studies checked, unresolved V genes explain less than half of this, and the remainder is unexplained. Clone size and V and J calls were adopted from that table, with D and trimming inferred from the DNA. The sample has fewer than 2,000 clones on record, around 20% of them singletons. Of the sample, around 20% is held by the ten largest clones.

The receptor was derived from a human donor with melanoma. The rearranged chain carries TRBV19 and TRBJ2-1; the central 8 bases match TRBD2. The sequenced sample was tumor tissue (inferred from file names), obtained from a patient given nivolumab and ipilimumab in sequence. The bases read TGTGCCAGTAGTAACCGAGCGGGAGTAGGTGAGCAGTTCTTC. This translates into CASSNRAGVGEQFF.